The present T cell receptor beta chain was sequenced within a study of T cell responses to AZD1222 COVID-19 vaccine. Study-level findings and limits: Possibly, clonal diversity was underestimated; donors were largely white British and included more females. Nearly half of spike-specific TCRs reportedly go after variant regions that carry no mutations.

A remark on this clone: Its antigen is not known.

J gave up 5 bases and V 5 bases, and 5 bases lay outside the gene matches. Germline loops: CDR1 SEHNR, CDR2 FQNEAQ (reference sequence). The CDR3 contains 14 residues. The assay was immunoSEQ multiplex PCR, and TCRdb's table has in-frame clones only and misses some. Of 80,000 or so clones in the sample, about 85% were seen once. The input for sequencing was peripheral blood, taken on day 0 of AZD1222 vaccination. The chain joins TRBV7-9 to TRBJ1-5; 8 positions match TRBD1. The sequence was obtained from an adult in good health. CDR3 sequence reads: CASSADRVDQPQHF. Written as DNA, the CDR3 is TGTGCCAGCAGCGCGGACAGGGTAGATCAGCCCCAGCATTTT. Looking up the rest from reference TRBV7-9 and TRBJ1-5 gives the full variable domain: DTGVSQNPRHKITKRGQNVTFRCDPISEHNRLYWYRQTLGQGPEFLTYFQNEAQLEKSRLLSDRFSAERPKGSFSTLEIQRTEQGDSAMYLCASSADRVDQPQHFGDGTRLSIL.